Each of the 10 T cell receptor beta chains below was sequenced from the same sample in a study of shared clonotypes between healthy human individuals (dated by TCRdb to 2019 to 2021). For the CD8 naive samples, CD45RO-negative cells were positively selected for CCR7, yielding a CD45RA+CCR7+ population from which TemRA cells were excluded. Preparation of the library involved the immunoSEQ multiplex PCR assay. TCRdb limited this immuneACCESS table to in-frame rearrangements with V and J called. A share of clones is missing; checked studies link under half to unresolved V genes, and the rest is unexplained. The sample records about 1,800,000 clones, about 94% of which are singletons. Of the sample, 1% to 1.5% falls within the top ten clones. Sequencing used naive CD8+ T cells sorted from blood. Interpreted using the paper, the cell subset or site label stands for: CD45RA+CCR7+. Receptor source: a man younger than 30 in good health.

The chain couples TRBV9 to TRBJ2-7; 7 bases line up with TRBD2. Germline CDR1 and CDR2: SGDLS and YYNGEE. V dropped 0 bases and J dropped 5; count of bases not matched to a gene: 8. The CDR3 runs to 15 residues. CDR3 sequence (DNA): TGTGCCAGCAGCGTAGAAGGTGGGAGGGCGGACGAGCAGTACTTC. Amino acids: CASSVEGGRADEQYF.

CDR3 region: CASITRDRGIHEQFF. The CDR3 nucleotides read TGTGCCAGCATTACGCGGGACAGGGGAATCCATGAGCAGTTCTTC. The chain couples TRBV6-5 to TRBJ2-1; 10 nucleotides line up with TRBD1. Looked up from germline, CDR1 is MNHEY and CDR2 is SVGAGI. V shed 7 bases, J shed 8 bases, and the junction held 11 bases outside the gene matches. The CDR3 spans 15 residues.

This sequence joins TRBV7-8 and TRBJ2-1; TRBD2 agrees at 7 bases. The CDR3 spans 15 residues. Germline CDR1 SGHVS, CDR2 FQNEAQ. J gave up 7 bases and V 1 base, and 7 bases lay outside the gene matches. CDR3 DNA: TGTGCCAGCAGCTTAGAAGGTTGGACTAGTAATGAGCAGTTCTTC. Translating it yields CASSLEGWTSNEQFF.

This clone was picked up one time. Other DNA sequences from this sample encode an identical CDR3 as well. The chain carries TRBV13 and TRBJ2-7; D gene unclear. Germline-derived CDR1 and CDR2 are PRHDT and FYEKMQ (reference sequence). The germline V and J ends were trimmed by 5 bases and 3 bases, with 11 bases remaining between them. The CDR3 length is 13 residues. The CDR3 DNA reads TGTGCCAGCAGCCCACGGACGGGCTACGAGCAGTACTTC. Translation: CASSPRTGYEQYF.

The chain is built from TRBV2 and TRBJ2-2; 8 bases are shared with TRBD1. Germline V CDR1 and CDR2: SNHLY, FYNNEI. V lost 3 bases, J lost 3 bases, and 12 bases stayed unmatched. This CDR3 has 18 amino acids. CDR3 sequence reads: CASSEAHQGAPDTGELFF. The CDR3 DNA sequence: TGTGCCAGCAGTGAGGCCCATCAGGGGGCGCCGGACACCGGGGAGCTGTTTTTT.

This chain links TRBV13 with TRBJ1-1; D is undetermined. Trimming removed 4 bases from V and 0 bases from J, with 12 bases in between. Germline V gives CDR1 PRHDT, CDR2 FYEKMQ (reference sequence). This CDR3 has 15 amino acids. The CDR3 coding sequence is TGTGCCAGCAGCTACAGAAGGGCGGTGAACACTGAAGCTTTCTTT. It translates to CASSYRRAVNTEAFF.

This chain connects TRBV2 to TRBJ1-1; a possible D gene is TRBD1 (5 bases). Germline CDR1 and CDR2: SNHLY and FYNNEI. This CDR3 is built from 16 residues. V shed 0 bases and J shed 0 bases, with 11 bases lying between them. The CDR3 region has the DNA TGTGCCAGCAGTGAAGCCGCGACAGAGATGAACACTGAAGCTTTCTTT. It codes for CASSEAATEMNTEAFF.

CDR3 residues: CASSWGRGPYEQYF. The DNA of the CDR3 is TGTGCCAGCAGTTGGGGCAGGGGCCCCTACGAGCAGTACTTC. The chain employs TRBV6-1 and TRBJ2-7; tentative D call: TRBD1 (6 bases). The CDR3 has 14 amino acids. Trimming left V 5 bases short and J 2 bases short, with 13 bases between. Germline loops: CDR1 MNHNS, CDR2 SASEGT.

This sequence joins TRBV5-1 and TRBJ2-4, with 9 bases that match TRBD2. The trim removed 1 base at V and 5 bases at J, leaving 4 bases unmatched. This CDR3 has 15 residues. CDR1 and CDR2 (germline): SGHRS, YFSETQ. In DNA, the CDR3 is TGCGCCAGCAGCTTGCCGGCTAGCGGGGAAAACATTCAGTACTTC. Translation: CASSLPASGENIQYF.

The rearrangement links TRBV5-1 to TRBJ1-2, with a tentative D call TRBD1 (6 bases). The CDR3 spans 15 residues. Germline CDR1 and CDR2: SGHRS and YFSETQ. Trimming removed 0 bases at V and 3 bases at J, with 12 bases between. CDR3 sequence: CASSLDAGADYGYTF. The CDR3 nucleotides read TGCGCCAGCAGCTTGGATGCGGGGGCTGACTATGGCTACACCTTC. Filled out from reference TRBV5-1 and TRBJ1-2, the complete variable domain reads KAGVTQTPRYLIKTRGQQVTLSCSPISGHRSVSWYQQTPGQGLQFLFEYFSETQRNKGNFPGRFSGRQFSNSRSEMNVSTLELGDSALYLCASSLDAGADYGYTFGSGTRLTVV.